The clone carrying this T cell receptor (beta chain) was detected a few times. The data belong to a study of blood T cell repertoires in COVID-19. Assay used: immunoSEQ multiplex PCR; TCRdb lists only in-frame clones, some missing. The sample records more than 250,000 clones, 80% to 90% being singletons. The V end was cut by 3 bases, the J end by 6 bases, with 11 bases between. In germline, CDR1 is SQVTM, CDR2 ANQGSEA. This CDR3 has 12 amino acids. The TCR was taken from a man aged 50-60 years with active or convalescent COVID-19. The material sequenced was peripheral blood. The V gene is TRBV29-1, the J gene TRBJ1-1, with TRBD1 as a possible D gene (6 bases). The CDR3 DNA reads TGCAGCGTTGAGGGGGCTTGGGCTGAAGCTTTCTTT. Translated, it gives CSVEGAWAEAFF.